This T cell receptor (beta chain) was obtained from a study of naive and memory T cell subsets (dated by TCRdb to 2016 to 2017). Turning to the overall study: Sorted naive and memory T cell subsets from peripheral blood were analyzed in the study using a UMI-based, open-source pipeline for TCR alpha and beta sequencing. The results of the functional CMV T cell responses matched the IgG serology results in every case. RNA was DNase-treated and reverse transcribed with TCR constant-region primers, mostly using SuperScript III.

To note about this clonotype: Its antigen is not yet known. No base-level quality is on record; no much larger clone is a single base apart.

General conclusions and limits of the study: After error correction, over 95% of naive TCR sequences appeared only once, giving much steeper abundance distributions than memory subsets. In both CD4 and CD8 cells, a rise in Gini index and a fall in Shannon and inverse Simpson diversity were observed from naive through CM, EM and EMRA. A power law was followed by TCR abundance, with an exponent that differed between naive and memory subsets but was consistent across the three individuals. The repertoire findings for the naive and memory subsets could not be validated against a ground truth, as none was available. Clonotypes were defined as single alpha or beta chain sequences, not paired alpha/beta receptors. RNA-based TCR counts may be influenced by expression changes linked to T cell activation and differentiation.

The library was produced with UMI-ligation and nested PCR. The beta constant-region primer was an equimolar mix of two oligonucleotides covering both TRBC1 and TRBC2. A single-stranded oligonucleotide bearing the SP2 primer plus a 12-nucleotide UMI was ligated onto the 3' end of the cDNA by T4 RNA ligase 1. Four rounds of PCR, combining the SP2 primer with nested alpha and beta constant-region primers, were used to amplify the ligated cDNA. The ligation reaction was incubated at 16°C for roughly 19-24 hours. PCR2 was usually performed as a SYBR Green qPCR and halted at a preset threshold so that over-amplification would not occur. Every purification after the first one was done using Agencourt AMPure XP magnetic beads. Library quantification was done by Qubit, followed by a TapeStation check on which the main peak was expected at around 650 bp. Pooled libraries were sequenced on an Illumina MiSeq with v2 2x251 paired-end kits, typically giving about 0.95-2.2 million reads per sample. Libraries were pooled at approximately 3.7 nM per sample, and 5-7% PhiX was added to improve cluster recognition. The authors' pipeline ran thus. Using tag matching that tolerated one base-pair mismatch, Decombinator assigned V and J genes to FASTQ reads that had been processed by Demultiplexor. By using UMIs, Collapsinator corrected both sequencing errors and the frequency errors caused by PCR heterogeneity. TCRs were translated and CDR3s were extracted from the conserved cysteine to the FGXG phenylalanine by CDR3Translator, with non-productive sequences being flagged. Gini, Shannon entropy and inverse Simpson indices were computed after subsampling the repertoires to the same number of UMI-defined TCRs. Clonotype abundance distributions were fitted to a power law by maximum likelihood within the linear range. When run on a single naive CD8 sample, MIGEC and the pipeline yielded similar UMI counts, similar unique TCR numbers and similar clonal distributions. The repertoires were searched for approximately 7,000 CMV-associated CDR3 sequences that had been compiled from VDJdb and a published dataset. Clones were called with MiXCR by TCRdb after fastp trimmed the public reads at Q25, and only in-frame beta chains were retained. Every entry covers one CDR3 protein and lists the most common genes and DNA from its rows. The V and J calls and clone size come from TCRdb's table, not from the authors' own analysis. Recorded for this sample are 81,000 or so distinct CDR3 sequences; over 7% of them occurred a single time. Of the sample, 1.6% falls within the top ten clones.

Counted from cysteine to phenylalanine, this CDR3 has 14 amino acids. Only CDR3 DNA remains: 42 bases, in frame from the first base. V loses 5 bases at its end and J loses 8 bases; junction bases beyond the gene matches: 12. As encoded in the germline V gene (reference sequence), CDR1 is DFQATT while CDR2 is SNEGSKA. From the second PCR step on, the TCR alpha and beta chain libraries were amplified in separate reactions. To determine each donor's CMV status, fresh PBMCs were stimulated overnight with CMV viral lysate, and IFNgamma production from CD4+ T cells was then assessed. Using Miltenyi beads, CD4 T cells were first positively selected, and CD8 T cells were then positively selected from the CD4-negative fraction. After staining for CD3, CD4, CD8, CD45RA, CD27 and a live/dead dye, cells were sorted on a BD Aria II into four subsets based on CD45RA and CD27. Blood came from three healthy volunteers, each fractionated into CD4 and CD8 T cells and then into four differentiation subsets. About 0.13 L of peripheral blood was collected from each donor, and PBMC were isolated by Ficoll-Paque PLUS density-gradient centrifugation. Sorted cells were lysed in RLT buffer, and RNA was extracted with a Qiagen RNeasy kit and stored at -80°C.

Recombination connected TRBV20-1 to TRBJ2-1; 7 bases in the junction line up with TRBD2. The clonotype originates from a human donor in good health. Sequences were obtained from central memory CD4+ T cells from blood. In the paper's terms, the cell subset or site label means: central memory, CD45RA- CD27+. The CDR3 in this case is CSAGSGAALDEQFF. The bases read TGCAGTGCTGGAAGCGGGGCCGCGCTGGATGAGCAGTTCTTC.